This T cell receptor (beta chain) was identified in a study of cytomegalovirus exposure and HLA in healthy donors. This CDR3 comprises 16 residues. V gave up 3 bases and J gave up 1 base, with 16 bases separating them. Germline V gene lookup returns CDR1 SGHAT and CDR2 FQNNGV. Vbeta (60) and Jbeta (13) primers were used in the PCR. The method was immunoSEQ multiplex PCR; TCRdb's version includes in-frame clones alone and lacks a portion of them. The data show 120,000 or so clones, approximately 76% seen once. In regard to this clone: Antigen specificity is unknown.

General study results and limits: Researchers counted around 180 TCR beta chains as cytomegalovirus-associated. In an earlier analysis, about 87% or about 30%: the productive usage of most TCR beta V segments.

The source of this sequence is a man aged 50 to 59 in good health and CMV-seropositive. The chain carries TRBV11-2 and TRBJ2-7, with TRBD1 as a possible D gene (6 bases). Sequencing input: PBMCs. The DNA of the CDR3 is TGTGCCAGCAGCTTGACCCTAGGGGACACTTCCTACGAGCAGTACTTC. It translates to CASSLTLGDTSYEQYF.